This T cell receptor beta chain is drawn from a study of beta chain features in type 1 diabetes. What was sequenced were expressed TCRB transcripts, since all of the isolated RNA had been reverse transcribed. The protocol was immunoSEQ multiplex PCR, while the TCRdb copy is restricted to in-frame clones and leaves out a portion. The data contain 500,000 to 850,000 clones, 11% to 15% of them singletons. Sorted CD4+ subsets: naive, central memory, regulatory, stem cell-like memory (CD45RO/CCR7/CD25/CD127/CD95/CD27 panel). The sample holds a few counts of this clone. The target antigen is unknown. Findings and caveats of the study: There was a moderate but significant shortening of TCRB CDR3s in all four CD4+ subsets of Type 1 diabetes patients.

Trimming removed 2 bases from V and 1 base from J, with 11 bases in between. Germline values: CDR1 MNHEY, CDR2 SVGAGI. The CDR3 is 15 residues long. The chain recombines TRBV6-5 with TRBJ1-1, with D maybe TRBD1 (5 bases). Material: naive CD4+ T cells from blood. This clonotype was obtained from a man aged 18 to 29 with type 1 diabetes. The CDR3 region has the DNA TGTGCCAGCAGTTACGCCAGGGCATCGAACACTGAAGCTTTCTTT. It translates to CASSYARASNTEAFF.